These T cell receptor beta chains were read from a single sample in a study of tumor-infiltrating lymphocytes in primary liver carcinoma. TCRdb re-called the multiplex PCR reads with MiXCR, one entry per CDR3 protein. The sample yields approximately 300,000 distinct CDR3 sequences, less than 75% seen once. Sequences were obtained from peripheral blood. These receptor sequences come from a man between 40 and 49 years old with primary liver carcinoma and hepatitis B virus infection. Both conserved end residues are part of each CDR3. A D gene is named only where the DNA matches it firmly.

cdr3_aa j_call v_call d_call
CASSPQEGVPYNSPLHF TRBJ1-6 TRBV4-3 -
CSARIPGRSGNEQFF TRBJ2-1 TRBV20-1 -
CACSLDPWTSGKETQYF TRBJ2-5 TRBV7-8 TRBD2
CSVEGDSGNYGYAF TRBJ1-2 TRBV29-1 TRBD1
CASSLGQPPYEQYF TRBJ2-7 TRBV28 -
CASSEISDGNTIYF TRBJ1-3 TRBV6-2/TRBV6-3 -
CASSLRLAGGGNEQFF TRBJ2-1 TRBV11-2 TRBD2
CASSSYTSGHTYEQYF TRBJ2-7 TRBV28 TRBD2
CATSDRRGPELTF TRBJ1-2 TRBV24-1 -
CASSLGPQNDEQFF TRBJ2-1 TRBV4-1 -
CASSEWRSFDTQYF TRBJ2-3 TRBV25-1 -
CATSGPTAGTKNIQYF TRBJ2-4 TRBV24-1 TRBD2
CASSLYGGLFNEQFF TRBJ2-1 TRBV11-2 -
CASNSGNEQFF TRBJ2-1 TRBV10-2 -
CTSSNPPSSYEQYF TRBJ2-7 TRBV11-1 -
CASSFAGIYEPFF TRBJ2-1 TRBV11-1 -
CASSWDRGNTGELFF TRBJ2-2 TRBV12-3/TRBV12-4 TRBD1
CSLQDNYGYTF TRBJ1-2 TRBV29-1 -
CASSPTSGGTDTQYF TRBJ2-3 TRBV7-9 TRBD2
CASSQDRGAQYNEQLF TRBJ2-1 TRBV4-3 -
CASSVEAVTGAFF TRBJ1-1 TRBV6-1 -
CASSQDIGQGQETQYF TRBJ2-5 TRBV4-3 -
CASSLPGPNYGYTF TRBJ1-2 TRBV28 -
CATSDGVGGFF TRBJ2-1 TRBV24-1 -
CAGSLTYAETQYF TRBJ2-5 TRBV6-2/TRBV6-3 -
CASGDSRSLYNEQFF TRBJ2-1 TRBV11-1 -
CASSPALLGRLYGYTF TRBJ1-2 TRBV28 -
CAGCLGVPGLPHNGQSF TRBJ2-1 TRBV11-3 -
CSSGLGVGGNTEAFF TRBJ1-1 TRBV12-5 -
CANSQDSDAGGTDTQYF TRBJ2-3 TRBV4-3 TRBD2
CASSRGLAGVLSSYELYF TRBJ2-7 TRBV5-6 TRBD2
CSAAHLGTVASEQYF TRBJ2-7 TRBV29-1 TRBD1
CANSRLAGPGEQYF TRBJ2-7 TRBV5-1 TRBD2
CASSLGDQETQYF TRBJ2-5 TRBV5-1 -
CASSWSGRVTGELFF TRBJ2-2 TRBV5-4 TRBD2
CTSSQEGLSSYEQYF TRBJ2-7 TRBV11-1 -
CASSQIGLAGQETQYF TRBJ2-5 TRBV5-1 TRBD2
CASSSATNVYNEQYF - TRBV6-5 -
CASSDGGWSQPQHF TRBJ1-5 TRBV6-1 -
CASSEKEPTSQHF TRBJ1-5 TRBV6-9 -
CASSLTAGGAFF TRBJ1-1 TRBV5-6 -
CASSLGFNTGERFF TRBJ2-2 TRBV7-9 -
CASKESGKGDRRYTF TRBJ1-2 TRBV12-3/TRBV12-4 -